The present entry profiles one TCR beta chain with its context. There is no known antigen for this receptor. Base qualities were left out, and no much larger clone turns up one base away. The V end gives up 2 bases and the J end 4 bases, leaving 3 bases in the junction not matched to a gene. From the germline V gene, CDR1 is SGHTA and CDR2 is FQGTGA. Including the terminal cysteine and phenylalanine, the CDR3 comprises 15 residues. The kept DNA is CDR3 alone, 45 bases in frame from the first base. Library preparation employed the immunoSEQ multiplex PCR assay. For the multiplex PCR, a mixture combining 60 forward primers for TCR Vbeta segments and 13 reverse primers for TCR Jbeta segments was used. The CDR3 region of rearranged TCR beta genes was amplified from genomic DNA with a multiplex PCR assay. The Illumina HiSeq System was used to sequence the amplified TCR beta libraries as 87-base-pair reads. From the authors' description of their analysis: Across the 670 or so repertoires, a later analysis counted approximately 75 million unique TCR beta chains, around 11 million of which were shared by at least two donors. Raw reads were error-corrected and collapsed into unique sequences with a nearest-neighbor algorithm that merged closely related sequences to remove PCR and sequencing errors. CDR3 sequences were aligned to IMGT reference sequences to assign V, D and J gene segments. For a sequence to be retained, a match of at least six nucleotides to both a V gene segment and a J gene segment was required. Rearrangements were called productive when the CDR3 lacked stop codons and stayed in frame with V and J; all others were non-productive. CDR3 was defined according to IMGT convention as the region running from the second conserved V-encoded cysteine to the conserved J-encoded phenylalanine. The earlier analysis of fewer than 750 of the donors excluded sequences that lacked an unambiguous match to a single V gene segment. In an earlier analysis of some 590 of the donors, V segments were called functional above 56.7% productive rearrangements and were called segregating when the between-donor standard deviation exceeded 5%. A statistical classification framework was built for diagnosing cytomegalovirus status from the catalog of TCR beta chain sequences. In a later analysis, V and J genes were assigned by comparing TCR nucleotide sequences against IMGT/GENE-DB human TR gene sequences. The TCRdist pipeline was used in a later analysis to assign CDR3 sequences and most-parsimonious VDJ recombination scenarios. In a later analysis, each TCR beta chain was defined by its CDR3 amino acid sequence together with its V-gene family, and reads lacking a unique V-gene family were excluded. As a way to deal with suspected cross-contamination and a sequencing artifact, a later analysis dropped roughly 620 nucleotide sequences that were highly shared and had low generation probability. A later analysis calculated a clonal expansion index for each public chain from normalized within-repertoire ranks of inferred template counts. A later analysis computed generation probabilities with a VDJ recombination model fitted to out-of-frame rearrangements, and checked the results against IGoR. In a later analysis, hypergeometric tests were used to score TCR-TCR, TCR-HLA and TCR-CMV co-occurrence, with a repertoire-size bias correction applied to TCR pairs. To estimate false discovery rates, a later analysis permuted the HLA or CMV assignments 20 times. In a later analysis, co-occurring TCRs were grouped using DBSCAN, with TCRdist sequence similarity added in when clustering inside HLA-allele-positive subsets. For co-occurrence clustering, repertoires with fewer than 30,000 or more than 120,000 public chains were excluded, along with about five repertoires with anomalous nucleotide sharing. Drawn from immuneACCESS, this table holds only the in-frame rearrangements with V and J called that TCRdb kept. Clones are partly lost; checked studies trace under half to an unresolved V gene and leave the rest unexplained. The V and J calls and clone size come from that table; D and trimming were worked out from the DNA. The sample table lists more than 30,000 clones, around 74% of them with a count of one. The top ten hold 6.3% of the sample.

This record belongs to a study of cytomegalovirus exposure and HLA in healthy donors (dated by TCRdb to about 2017). For the wider study: According to an earlier analysis of several hundred of the donors, 200 million or so T cells yielded 117 million unique TCR beta sequences and 276 Gb of sequence data. Roughly 300 gigabases of sequencing data and 70 million to 85 million unique TCR sequences were included in an early release covering about 600 HLA-typed donors. The genetic ancestry cluster associated with self-reported Caucasian donors included 65% to 90% of the roughly 400 genotyped donors. The study aimed to test whether cataloging public T cell receptors could reveal signatures of past pathogen exposure. The study profiled the T cell repertoires of hundreds of subjects by immunosequencing and related them to cytomegalovirus serostatus. A separate validation cohort of some 130 different subjects was used in addition to the roughly 700-subject first cohort. To predict cytomegalovirus infection status, the study brought together high-throughput TCR immunosequencing, statistical association of individual TCRs with disease status, and machine learning. To study patterns of TCR occurrence, a later analysis re-analyzed previously published TCR beta repertoires from around 660 donors and added high-resolution HLA genotyping. Rather than drawing on any new phenotypic data, the later analysis identified candidate immune exposures from TCR beta sequences and the way those sequences occurred across donors. To decide whether each TCR beta V gene segment behaved as functional or pseudogenic, an earlier analysis of some 570 of the donors relied on high-throughput TCR beta sequencing. Donor age, sex, ethnicity and CMV serostatus were compiled alongside the repertoire data. A later genetic analysis used genome-wide SNP genotypes for about 65% of the roughly 700 donors, treating that subset as a discovery cohort. Every repertoire in the discovery cohort had been generated on one and the same sequencing platform. Both class I and class II loci were covered by HLA typing, at four-digit resolution. The number of typed donors differed by locus: about 629-640 for A, B, C, DRB1 and DQB1; approximately 520 for DQA1; 606 for DPA1; and some 470 for DPB1. Five DR-DQ haplotypes were treated as single units for association and clustering because of strong linkage in the cohort. Among 300 to 500 genotyped donors of the cohort, an average of around 250,000 unique TCR beta nucleotide sequences was sequenced per donor, of which about 18% were non-productive. The full study reports these points: Some IMGT-functional V segments, including TRBV6-2 and TRBV6-3, could not be told apart with the 87-base-pair reads, so those segments were excluded. In a later analysis, HLA-associated TCR beta chains showed more clonal expansion and lower generation probabilities than non-associated chains that were equally common. In vitro tests confirmed that a few of the cytomegalovirus-associated TCR beta chains recognize cytomegalovirus antigens. A later analysis associated about 16,000 TCR beta sequences with specific HLA alleles at a false discovery rate of 0.05. Around 16 rarely observed V segments, including chromosome 9 orphons, were excluded from the earlier analysis of some 590 of the donors because counts were too low. The sequencing pipeline was judged likely to have produced a cluster of highly shared sequence variants as a technical artifact. This cohort had only TCR beta chains sequenced, and the lack of alpha or paired-chain data limited which features could be detected. Because some donors lacked HLA typing at each locus, the association tests relied only on the typed subset. When HLA alleles, especially DR and DQ, strongly co-occurred, TCR associations were difficult to assign to individual alleles. In an earlier analysis of approximately 590 of the donors, most TCR beta V segments appeared in productive rearrangements about 87% or about 30% of the time, broadly matching IMGT annotations. The authors suggested that the approach could potentially be extended to other disease states and immunological phenotypes. Most TCR sequences were observed very rarely across donors, whereas some public TCRs were present in many individuals. Linkage disequilibrium might explain the correlated functional status among segregating V segments, but an unknown experimental factor could not be excluded. A total of 150 or so TCR beta chains were listed by the study as associated with cytomegalovirus. In a later analysis, several top co-occurrence clusters were reported to appear linked to parvovirus B19, influenza, CMV and Epstein-Barr virus. Most CMV-associated TCR beta chains appeared to be HLA-restricted in a later analysis, and the HLA associations seemed to be driven largely by CMV exposure. In a later genetic analysis, fewer N-insertions in productive TCRs were reported among donors in an Asian-associated ancestry cluster than the roughly 700-donor mean. Presence/absence analyses assumed roughly uniform sequencing depth across donors, an assumption that may not hold. Immune exposure information for the cohort was limited to CMV serostatus. V-gene and J-gene trimming of TCR beta chains was associated with a missense DCLRE1C variant in a later genetic analysis, and the association was replicated in an independent cohort. A further reported finding was that TCR beta sequences accurately predicted the HLA-A and HLA-B alleles for most subjects in the first cohort. According to a later analysis, TCR association rates differed among HLA loci, with DRB1 alleles showing the most associated TCRs and HLA-C alleles showing the fewest. In both the original and validation cohorts, the classifier was reported to diagnose cytomegalovirus status with high specificity and sensitivity.

The cohort was made up of roughly 670 healthy bone marrow donors. Cohort members were all nominally healthy when sampled, although unrecorded immune exposures were likely present. The donor tested CMV seronegative, placing the donor among the 350 or so seronegative members of the cohort. A peripheral blood sample was provided by each donor, and peripheral blood mononuclear cells were used for TCR beta sequencing. The Qiagen DNeasy Blood Extraction Kit was used to extract genomic DNA from the blood cell samples. This chain joins TRBV7-3 to TRBJ2-1; TRBD2 lines up with 9 middle nucleotides. This sequence was found in a man aged 25-40 years in good health and CMV-seronegative. The sample was PBMCs. The DNA reads as follows: TGTGCCAGCAGCTTACTAAGCGGGGGGTACAATGAGCAGTTCTTC. Translation gives CASSLLSGGYNEQFF.